Included here is one TCR beta chain sequence, with context. Clones were sequenced by immunoSEQ multiplex PCR, and TCRdb holds only the in-frame ones, with some missing. The sample holds around 100,000 clones, 80% to 95% seen once. This CDR3 has 22 residues. In germline, CDR1 is MRHNA, CDR2 SNTAGT. Trimming cost V 2 bases and J 2 bases, with 33 bases left between them. These data originate in a study of PD-L1 blockade in urothelial cancer. The time point denotes: peripheral blood 6 weeks after treatment start. Patient disease was locally advanced or metastatic urothelial carcinoma. Pretreatment and on-treatment samples were taken, numbering 1 to 8 per patient.

This sequence joins TRBV6-4 and TRBJ1-2; possible D gene TRBD1, 6 bases. The sequence was collected from a man aged 55 to 70 with urothelial cancer. Sequenced here: PBMCs, sampled around atezolizumab (anti-PD-L1) treatment. The CDR3 region is CASSDPRGQAAQYRVENYGYTF. In DNA form, the CDR3 reads TGTGCCAGCAGTGACCCCCGGGGACAAGCGGCACAGTATCGAGTCGAAAACTATGGCTACACCTTC.